This entry concerns a single T cell receptor beta chain. Its antigen remains unidentified. No clone much larger than this one lies a single base away; base qualities are absent. The germline V gene (reference sequence) supplies CDR1 SEHNR and CDR2 FQNEAQ. Its CDR3 holds 14 amino acids, cysteine through phenylalanine. Only the CDR3 region is kept as DNA, spanning 42 bases read in frame from base 1. V loses 3 bases of germline sequence and J loses 7 bases, and the interval between the two ends is 15 bases. The data were taken from a study of shared clonotypes between healthy human individuals (dated by TCRdb to about 2020). In terms of the full investigation: A couple of women and a few men aged 18 to 49 years were included in the cohort. Between about 0.85 and 9.5 billion PBMCs per donor were obtained by leukapheresis. For each donor, CD4 naive and CD4 memory were each given three plates, CD8 naive was given two plates, and CD8 memory was given one plate. Libraries were prepared and TCR repertoires were sequenced by different laboratories using diverse techniques, in order to increase sequencing depth and limit assay-specific biases. The study deeply sequenced blood TCR repertoires of five healthy adults to estimate repertoire size and the extent of clonotype sharing between individuals. General findings and caveats noted by the study authors: Naive subsets generally had larger estimated clonotype richness than memory subsets. Sampling was restricted to blood, and TCR repertoires in tissues likely differ from the TCR repertoires found in blood. Rarefaction of sorted-subset datasets indicated incomplete sequencing despite the large sequencing depth. The genetic and exposure-history diversity represented was limited by the small number of donors. Based on pairwise subsampling, the degree of clonotype sharing among donors was expected to be affected by sequencing depth. Across four donors, approximately 5% of naive CD4, 3% to 3.5% of naive CD8, under 2.5% of memory CD4, and roughly 0.41% of memory CD8 clonotypes were shared. Higher generation probabilities were observed for clonotypes shared by all four sorted-subset donors than for non-shared clonotypes.

CD8 naive samples were CD45RO-negative cells positively selected for CCR7, giving a CD45RA+CCR7+ population that excluded TemRA cells. Healthy HIV-negative adults with no recently reported acute infections or vaccinations were included as donors. All donors were Caucasian adults living in Nashville, Tennessee, USA. Blood was obtained by leukapheresis, after which PBMCs were separated by Ficoll-Histopaque density gradient centrifugation and cryopreserved in liquid nitrogen vapor phase. Analytical flow cytometry was used to check the purity and quantity of every magnetically sorted T cell population. Genomic DNA was isolated from each sorted fraction and quantified by UV absorbance on a Nanodrop 2000c. Using the deep immunoSEQ assay, TCR CDR3 regions were amplified from genomic DNA by multiplex PCR. Genomic DNA extracted from each cell subset was distributed evenly over all wells of several immunoSEQ 96-well plates, and each plate served as one replicate. Each replicate PCR for sorted subsets received around 0.2 ug genomic DNA, equal to 30,000 or so T cell genomes. Purified libraries were measured with a Qubit 3.0 fluorometer, size-checked on a Bioanalyzer 2100, and measured again with the KAPA Library Quantification kit. Every immunoSEQ 96-well plate was sequenced on a separate single-read 150-cycle Illumina NextSeq 550 flow cell. In the authors' own workflow: Because only junctional sequences without quality scores were contained in the immunoSEQ output, filtering matching that applied to full-length reads could not be performed. To assign V/J genes and CDR3, sequences were annotated against IMGT germline references using PyIR, a Python wrapper for IgBLAST v1.9. Any read was removed if the V/J assignment was weak (E-value above 1e-6), the CDR3 was missing, or the read contained stop codons, out-of-frame junctions, or ambiguous translated residues. A V3J clonotype was defined by an identical inferred V gene, J gene, and CDR3 amino acid sequence. Percentage overlap between repertoires was computed as shared unique clonotypes divided by the size of the smaller repertoire. Three approaches were used to assess repertoire richness: RTK rarefaction, the Chao1 estimator, and Recon v2.1 estimates of unobserved clonotypes. Generation probabilities were computed with OLGA for all TCRbeta clonotypes obtained by the gDNA method from a handful of donors. Held by TCRdb, this immuneACCESS table contains in-frame sequences only and omits some clones. Under half of the omission traces to an unresolved V gene where checked; the cause of the rest is unknown. That table furnishes V, J and clone size, whereas the DNA furnished D and trimming. The sample records around 610,000 clones, 96% of which are singletons. The ten largest clones add up to roughly 0.1% of the sample.

This sequence originates from a young woman in good health. The rearrangement joined TRBV7-9 to TRBJ1-2; TRBD1 is a weak D gene call, 6 bases matching. Sequencing input: naive CD8+ T cells sorted from blood. The cell subset or site label for this specimen denotes: CD45RA+CCR7+. The DNA is as follows: TGTGCCAGCAGCTTGGGGCAGGGGTTGTCTGGCTACACCTTC. This encodes CASSLGQGLSGYTF.